The clone carrying this T cell receptor beta chain was picked up one time. The repertoire was sequenced with immunoSEQ multiplex PCR; TCRdb's copy has only in-frame clones and lacks some. The sample includes 2,100,000 or so clones, almost 96% of them seen just once. The data stem from a study of shared clonotypes between healthy human individuals. Germline loops: CDR1 SGHNT, CDR2 YENEEA. This CDR3 is built from 15 residues. V was clipped by 4 bases and J by 7 bases, with 17 bases between them. This clonotype was sampled from a man younger than 30 in good health. Sequences were obtained from naive CD4+ T cells sorted from blood. Sample subset: CD45RA+ positively selected. The chain combines TRBV11-3 with TRBJ2-1; either TRBD1 or TRBD2 may supply D (5 bases each). The chain's CDR3 is CASSSGAGATNEQFF. CDR3 nucleotides: TGTGCCAGCAGCTCCGGGGCGGGCGCGACAAATGAGCAGTTCTTC.